A single sample gave rise to the 20 T cell receptor beta chains below, sequenced in a study of blood T cells in healthy people across ages. It was with a sample-barcoded 5' primer and a J-beta primer mix that a second PCR of roughly 7 to 12 cycles was run. Each CDR3 protein gets one entry after TCRdb re-called the 5' RACE reads with MiXCR. The sample records roughly 2 million distinct CDR3 sequences, 40% to 55% being singletons. Input material: blood. The receptors shown here come from a woman aged 35 to 49 in good health.

This CDR3 is CASRPGLTQETQYF. The CDR3 DNA reads TGTGCCAGCAGACCGGGACTCACCCAAGAGACCCAGTACTTC. The chain has TRBV12-3 or TRBV12-4 and TRBJ2-5; a weak D match, TRBD2 (6 bases). Trimming took 6 bases from V and 1 from J, leaving 12 bases between them. The CDR3 is 14 amino acids.

This clonotype was counted between two and nine times. The chain combines TRBV4-1 with TRBJ2-5; 9 bases line up with TRBD1. Germline CDR1 MGHRA, CDR2 YSYEKL. The length of the CDR3 is 16 residues. Unmatched junction bases numbered 4, after V lost 1 base and J lost 1 base. As DNA, the CDR3 is TGCGCCAGCAGCCAAGGACAGGGGGGGGTCCAAGAGACCCAGTACTTC. Protein sequence: CASSQGQGGVQETQYF.

The chain recombines TRBV12-3 or TRBV12-4 with TRBJ1-5; D not resolved. The CDR3 spans 16 residues. V was cut by 5 bases and J by 2 bases, with 16 bases left in between. CDR3 nucleotide sequence: TGTGCCAGCAGTCTCCATTTCGGTCGGGGCAATCAGCCCCAGCATTTT. It encodes CASSLHFGRGNQPQHF.

The rearrangement joins TRBV29-1 to TRBJ2-3; 7 bases align to TRBD1. The CDR3 loop spans 15 amino acids. The V gene end was trimmed by 1 base and the J gene end by 1 base; junction bases not matched to a gene: 5. CDR1 SQVTM and CDR2 ANQGSEA come from the germline V gene. The DNA for the CDR3 is TGCAGCGTTGAAGGGACAGGATTTGGCACAGATACGCAGTATTTT. This encodes CSVEGTGFGTDTQYF.

This chain connects TRBV6-5 to TRBJ2-5; D is perhaps TRBD2 (6 bases). There are 15 residues in the CDR3. Trimming pared 9 bases from V and 2 bases from J, leaving 19 bases between. Germline CDR1 MNHEY, CDR2 SVGAGI. CDR3 loop: CASPVEGQRQETQYF. The CDR3 DNA reads TGTGCCAGTCCCGTGGAGGGCCAGCGTCAAGAGACCCAGTACTTC.

This clonotype was seen just once. The genes are TRBV9 and TRBJ1-2; TRBD1 is a possible D gene (5 bases). The V end lost 0 bases, the J end lost 2 bases, and 8 bases lay between the germline ends. This CDR3 spans 14 amino acids. CDR1 SGDLS and CDR2 YYNGEE come from the germline V gene. CDR3: CASSVAWGNYGYTF. In DNA form, the CDR3 reads TGTGCCAGCAGCGTAGCATGGGGGAACTATGGCTACACCTTC.

This clonotype was seen at least ten times. The chain uses TRBV2 and TRBJ2-1, with TRBD1 identical over 10 bases. The CDR3 length is 15 residues. V was pared by 6 bases and J by 9 bases, with 11 bases of the junction left unmatched. Germline V gene lookup returns CDR1 SNHLY and CDR2 FYNNEI. Here the CDR3 reads CASRDPGQGQGEQFF. In DNA form, the CDR3 reads TGTGCCAGCAGAGATCCGGGACAGGGGCAGGGTGAGCAGTTCTTC.

The rearrangement uses TRBV14 and TRBJ2-6; D remains unclear. Germline V gene data show CDR1 as SGHDN and CDR2 as FVKESK. This CDR3 contains 17 residues. Trimming left V 4 bases short and J 0 bases short, with 13 bases between. The CDR3 DNA reads TGTGCCAGCAGCCGGTTACACCTAAACTCTGGGGCCAACGTCCTGACTTTC. It specifies CASSRLHLNSGANVLTF.

The V and J genes are TRBV9 and TRBJ2-3, with 12 bases matching TRBD2. J gave up 2 bases and V 0 bases, and 7 bases lay outside the gene matches. CDR3 length equals 18 residues. Germline values: CDR1 SGDLS, CDR2 YYNGEE. The DNA for the CDR3 is TGTGCCAGCAGCGTAGAGAGAACTAGCGGGGGGTTCACAGATACGCAGTATTTT. Its translation: CASSVERTSGGFTDTQYF.

This chain links TRBV4-1 with TRBJ2-1, with 9 positions matching TRBD2. CDR1 is MGHRA and CDR2 is YSYEKL in the germline V gene. Trimming cost V 4 bases and J 9 bases; bases outside gene matches: 10. The CDR3 sequence is 15 residues long. In DNA, the CDR3 is TGCGCCAGCAGCCGCATCTCTAGCGGGGTTTTTGAGCAGTTCTTC. It specifies CASSRISSGVFEQFF.

This chain links TRBV10-3 with TRBJ1-2; D is possibly TRBD1 (5 bases). The CDR3 consists of 13 residues. Germline V gene lookup returns CDR1 ENHRY and CDR2 SYGVKD. Trimming left V 6 bases short and J 3 bases short, with 11 bases between. Written as DNA, the CDR3 is TGTGCCATCAGAGGGGATTTCGACTATGGCTACACCTTC. This translates into CAIRGDFDYGYTF.

The V call is TRBV7-2, the J call TRBJ2-4; the match to TRBD1 covers 9 bases. The CDR3 covers 14 residues. Germline lookup yields CDR1 SGHTA and CDR2 FQGNSA. The ends lost 1 base at V and 15 bases at J; junction bases unmatched: 10. CDR3 coding DNA: TGTGCCAGCAGCTTAGGTCTGAGCATGGGACAGGGGTACTTC. Translation: CASSLGLSMGQGYF. Using reference TRBV7-2 and TRBJ2-4 for the parts outside the CDR3, the full variable domain is GAGVSQSPSNKVTEKGKDVELRCDPISGHTALYWYRQSLGQGLEFLIYFQGNSAPDKSGLPSDRFSAERTGGSVSTLTIQRTQQEDSAVYLCASSLGLSMGQGYFGAGTRLSVL.

The chain joins TRBV20-1 to TRBJ2-7; the match to TRBD1 covers 7 bases. The CDR3 sequence is 13 residues long. The germline CDR1 and CDR2 sequences are DFQATT and SNEGSKA (reference sequence). The CDR3 loop reads CVARRGSSYEQYF. CDR3 nucleotide sequence: TGCGTCGCTCGCAGGGGGAGCTCCTACGAGCAGTACTTC.

The rearrangement uses TRBV20-1 and TRBJ1-2, with 7 bases identical to TRBD1. Germline CDR1 is DFQATT and CDR2 is SNEGSKA (reference sequence). The CDR3 extends over 15 amino acids. V trimming: 0 bases; J trimming: 6 bases; junction bases outside the gene matches: 10. In DNA form, the CDR3 reads TGCAGTGCTAGAGAAACAGGGGTCACGAGCCATGGCTACACCTTC. Amino acid sequence: CSARETGVTSHGYTF.

The chain uses TRBV28 and TRBJ1-2; TRBD1 might be the D (5 bases). V lost 5 bases, J lost 6 bases, and 16 bases lay in between. This CDR3 spans 14 amino acids. Germline loops: CDR1 MDHEN, CDR2 SYDVKM. This chain's CDR3 is CASSLVPGTHGYTF. DNA of the CDR3: TGTGCCAGCAGTCTCGTCCCTGGGACCCATGGCTACACCTTC.

This chain connects TRBV27 to TRBJ2-7, with D tentatively TRBD1 (5 bases). The CDR3 is 15 residues long. V shed 2 bases and J shed 0 bases, with 11 bases lying between them. Germline assignment: CDR1 MNHEY and CDR2 SMNVEV (reference sequence). The CDR3 coding sequence is TGTGCCAGCAGTTTAAGGGGCCGCGGCTCCTACGAGCAGTACTTC. The encoded protein is CASSLRGRGSYEQYF.

The chain combines TRBV20-1 with TRBJ1-5; tentatively, D is TRBD1 (5 bases). Germline CDR1 reads DFQATT; CDR2 reads SNEGSKA (reference sequence). This CDR3 spans 15 amino acids. Trimming pared 0 bases from V and 3 bases from J, leaving 12 bases between. CDR3 nucleotides: TGCAGTGCTAGAGACCTCCAACAGGTCAATCAGCCCCAGCATTTT. This encodes CSARDLQQVNQPQHF.

The chain links TRBV12-3 or TRBV12-4 to TRBJ2-1; D possibly matches TRBD1 or TRBD2 (5 bases each). CDR3 length: 16 residues. Trimming took off 4 bases at V and 3 bases at J, with 16 bases between the two ends. The CDR3 nucleotides are TGTGCCAGCAGTTCCCTTGGGAGCGGACACTACAATGAGCAGTTCTTC. This sequence encodes CASSSLGSGHYNEQFF.

The V gene is TRBV6-2 or TRBV6-3, the J gene TRBJ2-1; the match to TRBD1 covers 7 bases. This CDR3 comprises 17 residues. Losses at the gene ends were 4 bases for V and 2 bases for J; bases not matched to a gene: 11. Germline V gene lookup returns CDR1 MNHEY and CDR2 SVGEGT. CDR3 in DNA: TGTGCCAGCAGTTGGGACAGCCGAATTTTACCCTACAATGAGCAGTTCTTC. It codes for CASSWDSRILPYNEQFF.

This sequence joins TRBV5-1 and TRBJ2-3; possibly TRBD1 for D (5 bases). CDR3 length equals 17 residues. The germline V and J ends were trimmed by 4 bases and 4 bases, with 22 bases remaining between them. CDR1 and CDR2 from the germline V gene are SGHRS and YFSETQ. The CDR3 is CASSRILPSLGADTQYF. The CDR3 nucleotides read TGCGCCAGCAGCCGAATCCTTCCCTCATTAGGGGCAGATACGCAGTATTTT.